Listed here are 27 T cell receptor beta chains from one sample, sequenced in a study of T cell changes during pregnancy in multiple sclerosis. Produced via immunoSEQ multiplex PCR; TCRdb's table is partial and in-frame only. The profile shows around 75,000 clones, about 93% of them singletons. This specimen was CD4+ T cells from peripheral blood mononuclear cells, taken after pregnancy. These receptors were taken from a female donor with multiple sclerosis, enrolled in a pregnancy study.

V and J are TRBV7-2 and TRBJ2-5, with 13 bases that match TRBD2. The V gene end was trimmed by 0 bases and the J gene end by 6 bases; junction bases not matched to a gene: 4. CDR3 length equals 16 residues. Germline CDR1 reads SGHTA; CDR2 reads FQGNSA. The CDR3 nucleotides read TGTGCCAGCAGCTTAGCGGGGACTAGCGGGGAGCAGACCCAGTACTTC. This encodes CASSLAGTSGEQTQYF. The full variable domain, with the rest looked up from reference TRBV7-2 and TRBJ2-5, is GAGVSQSPSNKVTEKGKDVELRCDPISGHTALYWYRQSLGQGLEFLIYFQGNSAPDKSGLPSDRFSAERTGGSVSTLTIQRTQQEDSAVYLCASSLAGTSGEQTQYFGPGTRLLVL.

This rearrangement joins TRBV19 to TRBJ2-5, with a possible D match to TRBD1 (5 bases). The V end was cut by 3 bases, the J end by 4 bases, with 15 bases between. The CDR3 is 15 amino acids. Germline loops: CDR1 LNHDA, CDR2 SQIVND (reference sequence). The CDR3 bases are TGTGCCAGTAGTATCACTGCAGGGTGGTCAGAGACCCAGTACTTC. Translating it yields CASSITAGWSETQYF.

The chain carries TRBV7-2 and TRBJ2-5; a possible D gene is TRBD2 (5 bases). Germline CDR1 and CDR2: SGHTA and FQGNSA. This CDR3 has 16 residues. V lost 2 bases, J lost 2 bases, and 15 bases lay in between. The CDR3 is CASSLSTNLVQETQYF. In nucleotides, the CDR3 is TGTGCCAGCAGCTTATCGACTAATTTGGTTCAAGAGACCCAGTACTTC.

The gene calls are TRBV28 and TRBJ1-1; TRBD1 is a possible D gene (5 bases). The length of the CDR3 is 14 residues. The germline CDR1 and CDR2 sequences are MDHEN and SYDVKM. The V gene lost 7 bases and the J gene lost 0 bases, with 12 bases spanning the gap. CDR3 sequence: CASMIRAMNTEAFF. The CDR3 coding sequence is TGTGCCAGCATGATCAGGGCAATGAACACTGAAGCTTTCTTT.

This chain connects TRBV19 to TRBJ1-2; 7 nucleotides align to TRBD1. This CDR3 comprises 15 residues. CDR1 is LNHDA, CDR2 SQIVND, per germline (reference sequence). The J segment lost 7 bases and the V segment lost 2 bases, leaving 10 bases of the junction unmatched. The CDR3 nucleotides read TGTGCCAGTAGTATAAGGGGGACAGTCCTTCTTGGCTACACCTTC. This sequence encodes CASSIRGTVLLGYTF.

V usage is TRBV28 and J usage is TRBJ2-3; 13 bases map to TRBD2. This CDR3 spans 15 amino acids. Germline V gene sequence: CDR1 MDHEN, CDR2 SYDVKM. With V trimmed by 5 bases and J by 7 bases, 6 bases remained unmatched. CDR3 amino acids: CASSPTSGRRHTQYF. Written as DNA, the CDR3 is TGTGCCAGCAGTCCGACTAGCGGGAGGAGGCATACGCAGTATTTT.

This sequence joins TRBV27 and TRBJ2-3; 10 nucleotides agree with TRBD1. This CDR3 has 16 amino acids. The V and J ends lost 2 bases and 2 bases, in that order; junction bases with no gene match: 4. The V gene's germline CDR1 is MNHEY and CDR2 SMNVEV (reference sequence). The chain's CDR3 is CASSLRTGGITDTQYF. The CDR3 nucleotides are TGTGCCAGCAGTTTACGGACAGGGGGAATCACAGATACGCAGTATTTT.

The genes are TRBV27 and TRBJ1-2, with D perhaps TRBD1 (5 bases). Germline CDR1 and CDR2: MNHEY and SMNVEV (reference sequence). V lost 2 bases, J lost 4 bases, and 8 bases lay in between. This CDR3 contains 13 residues. The CDR3 spells CASSLDSFYGYTF. The DNA for the CDR3 is TGTGCCAGCAGTTTAGACAGTTTCTATGGCTACACCTTC.

The rearrangement links TRBV19 to TRBJ2-2, with TRBD1 as a possible D gene (5 bases). V lost 7 bases and J lost 5, with 14 bases in between. The CDR3 spans 14 residues. Germline V lookup: CDR1 LNHDA, CDR2 SQIVND (reference sequence). The CDR3 reads CASIDVAGTGELFF. The CDR3 DNA is TGTGCCAGTATCGACGTAGCAGGGACCGGGGAGCTGTTTTTT.

The chain carries TRBV15 and TRBJ2-5, with TRBD1 matching over 8 bases. The V gene's germline CDR1 is LNHNV and CDR2 YYDKDF (reference sequence). The trim removed 0 bases at V and 13 bases at J, leaving 16 bases unmatched. This CDR3 is built from 16 residues. The DNA for the CDR3 is TGTGCCACCAGCAGAGATGCCGGACAGGGCACCTTTCCAGGGTACTTC. It translates to CATSRDAGQGTFPGYF.

The CDR3, as DNA: TGTGCCAGCAGTTTGACTAGCGGGAGAACAGATACGCAGTATTTT. This codes for CASSLTSGRTDTQYF. The chain has TRBV28 and TRBJ2-3, with 12 bases aligning to TRBD2. CDR1 and CDR2 (germline): MDHEN, SYDVKM. The CDR3 extends over 15 amino acids. Germline trimming cut 3 bases from V and 3 bases from J; bases unmatched to any gene: 1.

This chain joins TRBV6-5 and TRBJ2-1; D might be TRBD2 (5 bases). Trimming took 6 bases from V and 4 from J, leaving 13 bases between them. CDR1 and CDR2 from the germline V gene are MNHEY and SVGAGI. The CDR3 sequence is 14 residues long. The CDR3 DNA reads as TGTGCCAGCAGGAAGCAGCGGCAATACAATGAGCAGTTCTTC. It is translated as CASRKQRQYNEQFF.

The CDR3 DNA reads as TGTGCCGGTAGCGGGACCACAGATACGCAGTATTTT. Translating gives CAGSGTTDTQYF. The gene calls are TRBV5-5 and TRBJ2-3, with 8 bases fitting TRBD2. Germline V gene data show CDR1 as SGHKS and CDR2 as YYEKEE (reference sequence). The CDR3 is made up of 12 amino acids. Trimming at V came to 10 bases and at J to 2 bases, leaving 3 bases not matched to a gene.

The chain recombines TRBV6-1 with TRBJ2-3; possible D gene TRBD2, 6 bases. The CDR3 is 14 amino acids. Germline V CDR1 and CDR2: MNHNS, SASEGT. V gave up 5 bases and J gave up 4 bases, with 13 bases separating them. CDR3 nucleotide sequence: TGTGCCAGCAGTCGGAGGGAGGTGGCAGATACGCAGTATTTT. This encodes CASSRREVADTQYF.

As DNA, the CDR3 is TGTGCCAGCTGGGGGGGGCGATTTCTCTACGAGCAGTACTTC. Encoded protein: CASWGGRFLYEQYF. The rearrangement links TRBV6-5 to TRBJ2-7; tentative D call: TRBD2 (7 bases). This CDR3 is 14 amino acids long. Germline CDR1 reads MNHEY; CDR2 reads SVGAGI. The V end lost 8 bases, the J end lost 3 bases, and 17 bases lay between the germline ends.

The rearrangement links TRBV6-1 to TRBJ1-5, with 10 bases that match TRBD1. Germline V gives CDR1 MNHNS, CDR2 SASEGT. The V and J ends lost 7 bases and 4 bases, in that order; junction bases with no gene match: 7. This CDR3 is built from 15 residues. DNA for the CDR3: TGTGCCAGCACATCTGGGACAGGGGCAAATCAGCCCCAGCATTTT. This translates into CASTSGTGANQPQHF.

V usage is TRBV20-1 and J usage is TRBJ2-7, with D perhaps TRBD1 (6 bases). Looked up from germline, CDR1 is DFQATT and CDR2 is SNEGSKA (reference sequence). The CDR3 loop spans 11 amino acids. With 6 bases removed from V and 3 bases from J, the gap between germline ends came to 9 bases. The CDR3 loop is CSAPGDYEQYF. The CDR3 DNA reads as TGCAGTGCCCCAGGGGACTACGAGCAGTACTTC.

The V gene is TRBV21-1, the J gene TRBJ1-5; the tabulated D call, TRBD1, remains unverified against the DNA. TRBV21-1 is recorded as a pseudogene. The CDR3 spans 17 residues. CDR3 sequence (DNA): TGTGCCCGTAGAGACAGGTTACCGCCCGGGAGCAATCAGCCCCAGCATTTT. Its protein is CARRDRLPPGSNQPQHF.

The CDR3 DNA follows: TGTGCCAGCAGTCCGTCTCCACCCAAGCCTACTACCTACAATGAGCAGTTCTTC. This encodes CASSPSPPKPTTYNEQFF. J is TRBJ2-1 and V is TRBV27; D is ambiguous. V shed 5 bases and J shed 2 bases, with 22 bases lying between them. The V gene's germline CDR1 is MNHEY and CDR2 SMNVEV (reference sequence). The CDR3 is 18 residues long.

This sequence joins TRBV6-1 and TRBJ1-5, with D unclear. Trimming removed 8 bases from V and 11 bases from J, with 16 bases in between. CDR1 is MNHNS, CDR2 SASEGT, per germline. The CDR3 covers 12 residues. The CDR3 protein is CASASAGRTQHF. The CDR3 coding sequence is TGTGCCAGCGCTTCAGCCGGGAGGACCCAGCATTTT.

The chain combines TRBV18 with TRBJ1-2, with D uncertain. The CDR3 covers 15 residues. V was pared by 1 base and J by 2 bases, with 11 bases between. CDR1 is KGHSH and CDR2 is LQKENI in the germline V gene. For the CDR3, the DNA is TGTGCCAGCTCACCACGTCCAGGTGAAAACTATGGCTACACCTTC. Encoded protein: CASSPRPGENYGYTF.

This clone appeared a single time. V gene TRBV6-5 combines with J gene TRBJ2-1; the match to TRBD2 covers 9 bases. CDR1 and CDR2 (germline): MNHEY, SVGAGI. J lost 4 bases, V lost 4 bases, and 8 bases had no gene match. The CDR3 has 16 residues. Written as DNA, the CDR3 is TGTGCCAGCAGTTCCGGGCTAGCGGGGCCGTACAATGAGCAGTTCTTC. Its protein is CASSSGLAGPYNEQFF.

The chain carries TRBV7-2 and TRBJ1-1; tentatively, D is TRBD1 (6 bases). Germline V CDR1 and CDR2: SGHTA, FQGNSA. The CDR3 extends over 15 amino acids. The V and J ends lost 1 base and 2 bases respectively, with 11 bases between them. CDR3 region: CASSLEGQRNTEAFF. CDR3 coding DNA: TGTGCCAGCAGCTTAGAGGGACAAAGAAACACTGAAGCTTTCTTT. The full variable domain, rest sourced from reference TRBV7-2 and TRBJ1-1, is GAGVSQSPSNKVTEKGKDVELRCDPISGHTALYWYRQSLGQGLEFLIYFQGNSAPDKSGLPSDRFSAERTGGSVSTLTIQRTQQEDSAVYLCASSLEGQRNTEAFFGQGTRLTVV.

This clone was recorded once. This chain uses TRBV6-1 with TRBJ2-5, with D possibly TRBD1 on 5 matching bases. Looked up from germline, CDR1 is MNHNS and CDR2 is SASEGT. The V end was cut by 6 bases, the J end by 4 bases, with 18 bases between. This CDR3 is 15 amino acids long. The CDR3 sequence: CASSQGATRLETQYF. The DNA of the CDR3 is TGTGCCAGCAGCCAAGGGGCTACGAGGTTAGAGACCCAGTACTTC.

As for this clone: Relative to the germline gene, one junction end is altered; a read error may explain this. J is TRBJ2-6 and V is TRBV18; 8 bases align to TRBD1. The CDR3 totals 16 residues. CDR1 is KGHSH and CDR2 is LQKENI in the germline V gene. CDR3 nucleotide sequence: TGTGCCAGCCTAGGACAGGGATTTTCTGAGGCCAACGTCCTGACTTTC. Its translation: CASLGQGFSEANVLTF.

The rearrangement uses TRBV19 and TRBJ2-7; 7 positions match TRBD1. V shed 4 bases and J 2 bases; nucleotides not matched to a gene: 5. Germline CDR1 is LNHDA and CDR2 is SQIVND (reference sequence). The CDR3 loop spans 14 amino acids. The CDR3 spells CASSTGQAPYEQYF. The CDR3 DNA sequence: TGTGCCAGTAGTACCGGACAGGCCCCCTACGAGCAGTACTTC.

The V call is TRBV5-1, the J call TRBJ2-5, with a weak D call TRBD2 (6 bases). V lost 4 bases and J lost 7, with 20 bases in between. The germline V gene has CDR1 SGHRS and CDR2 YFSETQ. This CDR3 has 15 residues. The DNA for the CDR3 is TGCGCCAGCAGCACCGGGACTGTGGGTGTTTGGACCCAGTACTTC. This encodes CASSTGTVGVWTQYF.